This T cell receptor beta chain was captured by sequencing in a study of Ad26.COV2.S vaccination and SARS-CoV-2 variants (dated by TCRdb to about 2021). Regarding the study in general: Vaccine-arm donors were drawn from COV1001, a multicentre, randomized, double-blind, placebo-controlled phase I-IIa trial of Ad26.COV2.S in healthy adults. Dosing of Ad26.COV2.S was intramuscular, at either 5x10^10 or 1x10^11 viral particles, delivered as one shot or as two shots spaced 56 days apart. TCRbeta repertoire sequencing served as the tool for gauging how specific and how broad the SARS-CoV-2-reactive T cell receptors were following Ad26.COV2.S vaccination. The TCR-sequenced set comprised approximately 32 samples: some 20 Ad26.COV2.S vaccine recipients, 5 placebo recipients and 8 SARS-CoV-2 convalescent individuals. Trial participants were randomized into five groups of five, in which low-dose or high-dose Ad26.COV2.S was given once or twice, or placebo was given on both occasions. Throughout the experiments and outcome assessment, investigators stayed blinded to trial group allocation.

TCRbeta CDR3 regions were sequenced with the immunoSEQ Assay. After extraction, genomic DNA underwent amplification by bias-controlled multiplex PCR, followed by high-throughput sequencing. Concerning the study's data processing: To quantify the absolute abundance of every unique TCRbeta CDR3 region, sequences were collapsed and filtered. Usable DNA was measured by amplifying reference genes present in all nucleated cells, and TCRbeta template counts were normalized to that usable DNA to estimate T cell fraction. Repertoire TCRs were annotated as SARS-CoV-2-specific when V gene, CDR3 amino acid sequence and J gene were exactly matched to a known reactive TCR set. The reference SARS-CoV-2 TCR set was derived from MIRA and filtered for enrichment in COVID-19-positive ImmuneCODE repertoires, a step that removed public or cross-reactive TCRs. Using the MIRA antigens, annotated TCRs were further analysed by specific ORF or by position within an ORF. Breadth was defined as the number of annotated unique rearrangements divided by the total number of unique productive rearrangements, and depth was defined as the summed frequency of the annotated unique rearrangements. TCR breadth was compared between groups using two-sided Wilcoxon rank-sum tests. TCRdb mirrors the immuneACCESS table, restricted to in-frame sequences. Some clones are absent from its copies; in checked studies, under half trace to an unresolved V gene, and the reason for the others is unknown. Clonal size and the V and J genes are those of that table, whereas D and trimming came from the DNA. This sample has fewer than 800,000 clones in its table, and roughly nine tenths of those were observed once. In total, the top ten clones hold about 1.5% of the sample.

Comment on this clone: Which antigen it targets is not known. Base qualities are not provided; no much larger clone lies one nucleotide away.

This specimen's treatment or condition label, per the study, means: 15 to 20 received Ad26.COV2.S at low or high dose, single or two shots; about five received placebo; per-sample allocation not given. For vaccine and placebo recipients, the sequenced repertoires came from samples collected on day 63 after the first injection. Between 29 July and 7 August 2020, Cohort 1b enrolled some 25 adults aged 18-55 years at one site in Boston, USA. Ad26.COV2.S was a replication-incompetent adenovirus type 26 vector expressing a prefusion-stabilized SARS-CoV-2 spike protein from the original Wuhan strain. General study outcomes and caveats: Higher spike-specific TCR breadth was observed in Ad26.COV2.S recipients than in placebo recipients (P = 0.0014). Comparable non-spike TCR breadth was observed between vaccine and placebo recipients, consistent with only spike being contained in the vaccine. Comparing responses between vaccine doses or regimens was not something the study was powered to do. According to the authors, total T cell responses may have been underestimated by the TCR breadth and depth analyses. After vaccination, substantial breadth of spike-specific CD8+ and CD4+ T cell responses was reported.

The germline V gene sets CDR1 to SNHLY and CDR2 to FYNNEI. V is clipped by 7 bases and J by 2 bases, and the sequence between their germline boundaries is 3 bases long. Inclusive of the bounding cysteine and phenylalanine, the CDR3 is 11 residues long. The read is trimmed to its CDR3 DNA, 33 bases read in frame from base 1. The receptor's source is a person between 18 and 60 years old who received the Ad26.COV2.S COVID-19 vaccine or a placebo. The source was peripheral blood, collected in a trial of Ad26.COV2.S vaccine versus placebo. The V and J segments used are TRBV2 and TRBJ1-3, with the D segment identity uncertain. The sequenced DNA is TGTGCCAGCAACCCTGGAAACACCATATATTTT. Protein translation: CASNPGNTIYF.